Below, 9 T cell receptor beta chains from the same sample are listed, as sequenced in a study of blood T cells in healthy people across ages. With a J-beta primer mix and a sample-barcoded 5' primer, a second PCR ran about 7 to 12 cycles. Using its own MiXCR run on the 5' RACE reads, TCRdb lists one record per CDR3 protein. Of about 1,000,000 distinct CDR3 sequences detected, roughly 45% appear once; the ten largest clones hold over 15%. The material sequenced was blood. The receptors come from a woman aged 55-70 years in good health.

About this clonotype: Relative to the germline gene, one junction end is altered; a read error may explain this. The chain couples TRBV18 to TRBJ2-3, with TRBD1 matching 8 bases. Germline V gene sequence: CDR1 KGHSH, CDR2 LQKENI. The CDR3 is 18 amino acids. CDR3 residues: CASSTSTRQGTITDTQYF. The CDR3 coding sequence is TGCGCCAGCTCCACCAGTACCCGACAGGGGACAATCACAGATACGCAGTATTTT.

The CDR3 region has the DNA TGCAGCGTTGGCTTCGGCCTTCGGGAAGGTGGCTACACCTTC. This gives the protein CSVGFGLREGGYTF. This rearrangement joins TRBV29-1 to TRBJ1-2; D is unclear. V shed 4 bases and J shed 7 bases, with 19 bases lying between them. Looked up from germline, CDR1 is SQVTM and CDR2 is ANQGSEA. CDR3 length equals 14 residues.

The chain couples TRBV7-9 to TRBJ2-7; TRBD2 matches 12 bases. The germline V gene has CDR1 SEHNR and CDR2 FQNEAQ (reference sequence). CDR3 length: 16 residues. The V segment lost 5 bases and the J segment 0 bases; nucleotides outside the gene matches: 5. Here the CDR3 reads CASSPRLAGASYEQYF. As DNA, the CDR3 is TGTGCCAGCAGCCCCAGACTAGCGGGGGCCTCCTACGAGCAGTACTTC.

The chain employs TRBV5-5 and TRBJ2-5; no firm D call. The J call is doubtful: the DNA matches TRBJ2-7 better. Looked up from germline, CDR1 is SGHKS and CDR2 is YYEKEE (reference sequence). The CDR3 totals 13 residues. The CDR3 spells CASSQIDRDEQYF. CDR3 nucleotides: TGTGCCAGCAGTCAAATTGATAGGGACGAGCAGTACTTC.

This clonotype is a singleton in its sample. The rearrangement joins TRBV5-1 to TRBJ1-1; no clear D gene. V lost 0 bases to trimming and J lost 7 bases, with 13 bases between them. CDR1 is SGHRS and CDR2 is YFSETQ in the germline V gene. The length of the CDR3 is 14 residues. The CDR3: CASSLAFREGEAFF. CDR3 DNA sequence: TGCGCCAGCAGCTTGGCCTTTAGGGAAGGTGAAGCTTTCTTT.

This clonotype was counted between two and nine times. The V and J genes are TRBV20-1 and TRBJ2-3; D remains unclear. The CDR3 spans 16 residues. V lost 0 bases and J lost 8, with 21 bases in between. Germline V gene sequence: CDR1 DFQATT, CDR2 SNEGSKA (reference sequence). The CDR3 bases are TGCAGTGCTAGAGACCTCCGCCGCGAGCCAGCGCCTACGCAGTATTTT. It is translated as CSARDLRREPAPTQYF.

This clonotype was seen a handful of times. The chain employs TRBV7-3 and TRBJ2-3; the D gene is possibly TRBD1 (5 bases). CDR1 and CDR2 from the germline V gene are SGHTA and FQGTGA. This CDR3 comprises 14 residues. The V end lost 6 bases, the J end lost 1 base, and 11 bases lay between the germline ends. The CDR3 sequence: CASSQGLGTDTQYF. CDR3 in DNA: TGTGCCAGCAGTCAGGGTCTCGGCACAGATACGCAGTATTTT.

The chain combines TRBV5-1 with TRBJ2-7; tentative D call: TRBD1 (6 bases). The CDR3 covers 13 residues. V lost 4 bases and J lost 5, with 13 bases in between. Germline V lookup: CDR1 SGHRS, CDR2 YFSETQ. CDR3 residues: CASSRDGGNEQYF. The CDR3 DNA follows: TGCGCCAGCAGCCGAGATGGGGGCAACGAGCAGTACTTC.

V gene TRBV29-1 combines with J gene TRBJ2-5; 11 bases are a match to TRBD2. The end of the DNA aligns better with TRBJ2-7, so the J call may be wrong. Germline V gene data show CDR1 as SQVTM and CDR2 as ANQGSEA. The CDR3 is 16 amino acids. The CDR3 coding sequence is TGCAGCGTTGAACACGGGGCTAGCGGGAGGAGCCACGAGCAGTACTTC. Protein: CSVEHGASGRSHEQYF.